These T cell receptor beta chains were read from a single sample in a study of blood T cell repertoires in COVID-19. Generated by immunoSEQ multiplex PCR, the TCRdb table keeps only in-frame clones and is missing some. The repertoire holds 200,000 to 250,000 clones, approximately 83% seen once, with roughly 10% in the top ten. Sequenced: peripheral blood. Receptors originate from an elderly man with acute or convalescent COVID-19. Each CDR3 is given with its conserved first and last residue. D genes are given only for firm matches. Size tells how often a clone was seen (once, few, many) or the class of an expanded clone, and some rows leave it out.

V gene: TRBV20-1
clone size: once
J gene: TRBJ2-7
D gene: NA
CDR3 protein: CSASGSGIYEQYF
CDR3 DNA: TGCAGTGCTAGTGGTAGCGGAATATACGAGCAGTACTTC

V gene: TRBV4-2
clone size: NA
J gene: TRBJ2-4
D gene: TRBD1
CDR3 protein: CASSQVGQGQSKNIQYF
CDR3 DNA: TGTGCCAGCAGCCAAGTTGGACAGGGGCAATCCAAAAACATTCAGTACTTC

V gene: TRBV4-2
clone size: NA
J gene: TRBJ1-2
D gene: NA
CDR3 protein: CASSQGAALGYTF
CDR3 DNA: TGTGCCAGCAGCCAGGGGGCAGCTCTTGGCTACACCTTC

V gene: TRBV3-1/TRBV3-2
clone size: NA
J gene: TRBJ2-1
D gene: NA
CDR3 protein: CASSQAQRGGQFF
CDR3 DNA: TGTGCCAGCAGCCAGGCCCAGAGAGGTGGGCAGTTCTTC

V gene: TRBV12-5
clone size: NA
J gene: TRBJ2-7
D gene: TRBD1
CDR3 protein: CASEGTGGYEQYF
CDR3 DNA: TGTGCTAGTGAGGGGACAGGGGGCTACGAGCAGTACTTC

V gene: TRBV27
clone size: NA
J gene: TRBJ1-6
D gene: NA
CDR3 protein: CASSLEGEGNSPLHF
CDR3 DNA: TGTGCCAGCAGTTTAGAGGGGGAAGGGAATTCACCCCTCCACTTT

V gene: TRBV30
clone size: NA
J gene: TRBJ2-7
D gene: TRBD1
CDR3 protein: CAQQDRGSYEQYF
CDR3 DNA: TGTGCCCAACAAGACAGGGGATCCTACGAGCAGTACTTC

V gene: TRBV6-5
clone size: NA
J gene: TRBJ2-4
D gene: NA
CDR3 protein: CASSSQGGVGNIQYF
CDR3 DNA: TGTGCCAGCAGTTCTCAAGGGGGGGTGGGAAACATTCAGTACTTC

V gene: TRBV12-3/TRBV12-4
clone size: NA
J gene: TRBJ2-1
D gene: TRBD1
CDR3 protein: CASRDRRDNEQFF
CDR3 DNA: TGTGCCAGCAGGGACAGGCGTGACAATGAGCAGTTCTTC

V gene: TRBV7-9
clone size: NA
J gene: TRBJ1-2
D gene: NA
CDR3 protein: CASSPRAGDNYGYTF
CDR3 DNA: TGTGCCAGCAGCCCGCGGGCAGGGGATAACTATGGCTACACCTTC

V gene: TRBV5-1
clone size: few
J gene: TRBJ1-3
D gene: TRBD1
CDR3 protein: CASSPRQGAGNTIYF
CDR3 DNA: TGCGCCAGCAGCCCCAGACAGGGGGCTGGAAACACCATATATTTT

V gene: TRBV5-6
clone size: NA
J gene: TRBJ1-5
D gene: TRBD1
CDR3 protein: CASSGSGTGGFWRNQPQHF
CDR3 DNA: TGTGCCAGCAGCGGCTCCGGGACAGGGGGCTTTTGGCGCAATCAGCCCCAGCATTTT

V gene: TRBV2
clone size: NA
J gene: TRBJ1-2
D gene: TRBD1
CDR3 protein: CASSRQGLVYGYTF
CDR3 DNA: TGTGCCAGCAGTAGACAGGGTTTAGTCTATGGCTACACCTTC

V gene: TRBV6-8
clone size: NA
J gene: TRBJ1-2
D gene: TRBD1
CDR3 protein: CASSSFTGVVYGYTF
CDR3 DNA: TGTGCCAGCAGCTCCTTTACAGGGGTGGTCTATGGCTACACCTTC

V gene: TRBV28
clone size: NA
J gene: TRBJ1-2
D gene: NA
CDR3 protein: CASTRDSYGYTF
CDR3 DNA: TGTGCCAGTACCAGAGACAGCTATGGCTACACCTTC

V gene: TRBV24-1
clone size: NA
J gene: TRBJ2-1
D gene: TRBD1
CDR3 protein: CATSEPDRGPDMSSYNEQFF
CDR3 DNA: TGTGCCACCAGTGAACCGGACAGGGGCCCAGATATGAGCTCCTACAATGAGCAGTTCTTC

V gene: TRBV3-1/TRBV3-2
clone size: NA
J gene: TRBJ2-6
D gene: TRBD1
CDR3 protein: CASQEGAWGANVLTF
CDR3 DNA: TGTGCCAGCCAAGAGGGGGCATGGGGGGCCAACGTCCTGACTTTC

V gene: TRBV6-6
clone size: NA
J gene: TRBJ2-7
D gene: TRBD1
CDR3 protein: CASTFGQGRTYEQYF
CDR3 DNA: TGTGCCAGCACCTTTGGACAGGGGAGGACCTACGAGCAGTACTTC

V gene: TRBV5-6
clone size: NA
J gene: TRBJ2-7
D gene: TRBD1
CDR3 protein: CASSGQGAGYYEQYF
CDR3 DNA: TGTGCCAGCAGCGGACAGGGGGCCGGATACTACGAGCAGTACTTC

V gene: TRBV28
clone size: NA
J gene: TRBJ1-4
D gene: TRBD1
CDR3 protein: CASSSQGATNEKLFF
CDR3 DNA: TGTGCCAGCAGTTCACAGGGGGCGACTAATGAAAAACTGTTTTTT

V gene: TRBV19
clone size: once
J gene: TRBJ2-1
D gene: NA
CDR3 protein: CASKMGRLGRDEQFF
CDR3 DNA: TGTGCCAGTAAGATGGGGCGACTAGGGCGGGATGAGCAGTTCTTC

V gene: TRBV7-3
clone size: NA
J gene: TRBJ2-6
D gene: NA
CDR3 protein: CASSLLAGANVLTF
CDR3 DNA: TGTGCCAGCAGCTTATTAGCTGGGGCCAACGTCCTGACTTTC

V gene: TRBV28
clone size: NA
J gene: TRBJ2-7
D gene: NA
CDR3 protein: CASSLRGLPLEQYF
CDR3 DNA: TGTGCCAGCAGTTTGCGGGGTCTCCCCCTCGAGCAGTACTTC

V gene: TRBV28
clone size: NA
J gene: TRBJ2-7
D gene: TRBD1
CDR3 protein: CASIPTGTGAYEQYF
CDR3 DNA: TGTGCCAGCATCCCGACCGGGACAGGGGCCTACGAGCAGTACTTC

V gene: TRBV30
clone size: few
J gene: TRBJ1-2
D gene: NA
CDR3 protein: CASPMDSYGYTF
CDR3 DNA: TGTGCCTCCCCGATGGACAGCTATGGCTACACCTTC

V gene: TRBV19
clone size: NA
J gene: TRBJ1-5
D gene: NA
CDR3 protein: CASSLLGQSNQPQHF
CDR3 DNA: TGTGCCAGTAGTCTGCTGGGACAAAGCAATCAGCCCCAGCATTTT

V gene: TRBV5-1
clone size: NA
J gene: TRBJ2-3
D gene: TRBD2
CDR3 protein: CASSSGTSETDTQYF
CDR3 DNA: TGCGCCAGCAGCTCCGGGACTAGCGAAACAGATACGCAGTATTTT

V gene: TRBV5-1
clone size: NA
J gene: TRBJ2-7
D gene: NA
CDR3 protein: CASSPSGVTYEQYF
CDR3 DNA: TGCGCCAGCAGCCCCTCGGGAGTTACCTACGAGCAGTACTTC

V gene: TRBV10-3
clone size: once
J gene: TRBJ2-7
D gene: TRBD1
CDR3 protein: CAISGTGGEQYF
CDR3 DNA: TGTGCCATCAGTGGGACAGGGGGCGAGCAGTACTTC

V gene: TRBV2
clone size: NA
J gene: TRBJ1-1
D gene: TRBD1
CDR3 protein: CASSRYGTGVWYTEAFF
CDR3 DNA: TGTGCCAGCTCCCGATACGGGACAGGGGTCTGGTACACTGAAGCTTTCTTT

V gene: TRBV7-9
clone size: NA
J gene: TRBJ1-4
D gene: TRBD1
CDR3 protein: CASSRRDRDEKLFF
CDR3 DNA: TGTGCCAGCAGCCGCCGGGACAGGGATGAAAAACTGTTTTTT

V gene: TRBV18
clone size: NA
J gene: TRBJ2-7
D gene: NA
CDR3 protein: CASSPRAGEQYF
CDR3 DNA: TGTGCCAGCTCACCGAGGGCAGGAGAGCAGTACTTC

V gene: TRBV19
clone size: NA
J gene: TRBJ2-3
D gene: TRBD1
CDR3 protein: CASSRGQVRTDTQYF
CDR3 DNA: TGTGCCAGTAGTCGGGGACAGGTTAGAACAGATACGCAGTATTTT

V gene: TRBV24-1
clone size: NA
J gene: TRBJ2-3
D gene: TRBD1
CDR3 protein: CATSDPGTGHTDTQYF
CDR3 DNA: TGTGCCACCAGTGATCCCGGGACAGGGCATACAGATACGCAGTATTTT

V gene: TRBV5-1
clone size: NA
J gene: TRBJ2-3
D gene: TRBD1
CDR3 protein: CASSQDRGRTDTQYF
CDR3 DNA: TGCGCCAGCAGTCAGGACAGGGGGAGGACAGATACGCAGTATTTT

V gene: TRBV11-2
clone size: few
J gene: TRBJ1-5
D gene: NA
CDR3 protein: CASSPSPGQGNQPQHF
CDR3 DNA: TGTGCCAGCAGCCCCTCCCCGGGACAAGGCAATCAGCCCCAGCATTTT

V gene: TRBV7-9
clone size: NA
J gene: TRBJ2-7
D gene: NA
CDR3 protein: CASSTGRYEQYF
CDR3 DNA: TGTGCCAGCAGCACGGGAAGGTACGAGCAGTACTTC

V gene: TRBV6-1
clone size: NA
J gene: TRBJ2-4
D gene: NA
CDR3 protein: CASSEVGQGIVRF
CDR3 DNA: NA

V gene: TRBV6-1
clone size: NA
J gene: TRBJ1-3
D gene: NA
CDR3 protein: CASSERGTPNSGNTIYF
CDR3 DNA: TGTGCCAGCAGTGAAAGGGGGACACCCAACTCTGGAAACACCATATATTTT

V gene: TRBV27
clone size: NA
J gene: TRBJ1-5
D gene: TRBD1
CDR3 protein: CASSGGTGSNQPQHF
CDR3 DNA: TGTGCCAGCAGTGGGGGGACAGGGAGCAATCAGCCCCAGCATTTT

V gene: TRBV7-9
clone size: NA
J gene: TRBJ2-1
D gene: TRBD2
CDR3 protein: CASSLGTSGGLSYNEQFF
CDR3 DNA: TGTGCCAGCAGCTTAGGGACTAGCGGGGGCCTCTCCTACAATGAGCAGTTCTTC